Described below is a single TCR beta chain sequence and its context. This PCR relied on a set of 60 Vbeta primers and 13 Jbeta primers. TCRdb's copy holds only in-frame clones and misses some; the assay was immunoSEQ multiplex PCR. The sample lists 210,000 or so clones; about nine tenths were seen once. This record belongs to a study of cytomegalovirus exposure and HLA in healthy donors. CDR3 size: 10 residues. Germline V gene data show CDR1 as GTSNPN and CDR2 as SVGIG (reference sequence). V was shortened by 7 bases and J by 8 bases, with 11 bases between the two germline ends. V usage is TRBV30 and J usage is TRBJ1-1, with unresolved D. Sequencing used PBMCs. This sequence originates from a man aged 25-45 years in good health and CMV-seronegative. This CDR3 is CALGPGEAFF. For the CDR3, the DNA is TGTGCCTTAGGACCGGGGGAAGCTTTCTTT. The full variable domain, in which reference TRBV30 and TRBJ1-1 provide the parts outside the CDR3, is SQTIHQWPATLVQPVGSPLSLECTVEGTSNPNLYWYRQAAGRGLQLLFYSVGIGQISSEVPQNLSASRPQDRQFILSSKKLLLSDSGFYLCALGPGEAFFGQGTRLTVV.